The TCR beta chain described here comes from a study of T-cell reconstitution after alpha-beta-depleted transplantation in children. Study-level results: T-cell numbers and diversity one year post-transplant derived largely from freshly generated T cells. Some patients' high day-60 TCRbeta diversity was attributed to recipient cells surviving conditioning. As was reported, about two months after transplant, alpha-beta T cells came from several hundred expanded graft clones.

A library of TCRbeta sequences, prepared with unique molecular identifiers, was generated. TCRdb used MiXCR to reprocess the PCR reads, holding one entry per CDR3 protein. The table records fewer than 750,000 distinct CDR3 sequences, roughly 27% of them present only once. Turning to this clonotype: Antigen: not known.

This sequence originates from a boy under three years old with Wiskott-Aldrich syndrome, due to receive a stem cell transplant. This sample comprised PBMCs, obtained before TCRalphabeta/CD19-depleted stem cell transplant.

The CDR3 DNA follows: TGCGCCAGCAGCTCGCCCGACAGGGGCAACACTGAAGCTTTCTTT. This codes for CASSSPDRGNTEAFF. This rearrangement joins TRBV5-1 to TRBJ1-1; 8 bases map to TRBD1. Per germline, CDR1 SGHRS and CDR2 YFSETQ. The ends lost 3 bases at V and 2 bases at J; junction bases unmatched: 6. The CDR3 covers 15 residues.